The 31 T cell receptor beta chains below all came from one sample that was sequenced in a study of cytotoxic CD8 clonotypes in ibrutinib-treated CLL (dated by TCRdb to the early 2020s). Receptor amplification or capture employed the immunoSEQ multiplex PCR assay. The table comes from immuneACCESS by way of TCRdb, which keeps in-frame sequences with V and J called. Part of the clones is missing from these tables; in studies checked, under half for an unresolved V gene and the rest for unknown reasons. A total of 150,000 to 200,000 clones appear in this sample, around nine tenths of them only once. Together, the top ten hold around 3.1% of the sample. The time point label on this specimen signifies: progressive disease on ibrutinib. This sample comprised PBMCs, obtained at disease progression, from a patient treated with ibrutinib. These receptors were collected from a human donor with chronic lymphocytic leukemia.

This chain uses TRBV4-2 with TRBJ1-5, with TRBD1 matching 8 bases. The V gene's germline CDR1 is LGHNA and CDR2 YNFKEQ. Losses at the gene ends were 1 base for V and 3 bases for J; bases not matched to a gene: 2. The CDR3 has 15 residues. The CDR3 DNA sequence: TGTGCCAGCAGCCAAGTACAGGGGGACAATCAGCCCCAGCATTTT. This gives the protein CASSQVQGDNQPQHF.

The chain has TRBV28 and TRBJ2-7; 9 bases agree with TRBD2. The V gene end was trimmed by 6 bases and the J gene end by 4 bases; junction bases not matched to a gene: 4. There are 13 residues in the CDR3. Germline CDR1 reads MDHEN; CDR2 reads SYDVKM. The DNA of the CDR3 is TGTGCCAGCAGGGCGGGAGGGATTTACGAGCAGTACTTC. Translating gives CASRAGGIYEQYF. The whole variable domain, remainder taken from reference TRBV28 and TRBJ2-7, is DVKVTQSSRYLVKRTGEKVFLECVQDMDHENMFWYRQDPGLGLRLIYFSYDVKMKEKGDIPEGYSVSREKKERFSLILESASTNQTSMYLCASRAGGIYEQYFGPGTRLTVT.

The CDR3 is CASSFWGQFGRQPQHF. CDR3 DNA: TGTGCCAGCAGCTTCTGGGGACAATTTGGGCGGCAGCCCCAGCATTTT. The gene calls are TRBV7-8 and TRBJ1-5; D may be TRBD1 (6 bases). Trimming pared 3 bases from V and 7 bases from J, leaving 19 bases between. CDR3 length equals 16 residues. Per germline, CDR1 SGHVS and CDR2 FQNEAQ. Drawing the rest from reference TRBV7-8 and TRBJ1-5, the complete variable domain is GAGVSQSPRYKVAKRGQDVALRCDPISGHVSLFWYQQALGQGPEFLTYFQNEAQLDKSGLPSDRFFAERPEGSVSTLKIQRTQQEDSAVYLCASSFWGQFGRQPQHFGDGTRLSIL.

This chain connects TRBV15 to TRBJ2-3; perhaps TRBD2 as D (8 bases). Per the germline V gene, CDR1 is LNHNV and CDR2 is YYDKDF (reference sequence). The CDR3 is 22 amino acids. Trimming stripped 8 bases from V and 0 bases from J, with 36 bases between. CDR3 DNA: TGTGCCACCCGGGAGGGGGCGCCTTTTGATAGTAGCGGAGAACTGAGCACAGATACGCAGTATTTT. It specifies CATREGAPFDSSGELSTDTQYF.

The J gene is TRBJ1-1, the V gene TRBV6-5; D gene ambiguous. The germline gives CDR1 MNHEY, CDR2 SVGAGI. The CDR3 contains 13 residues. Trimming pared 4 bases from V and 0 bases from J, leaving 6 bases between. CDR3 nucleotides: TGTGCCAGCAGTTTTACCTTGAACACTGAAGCTTTCTTT. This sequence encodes CASSFTLNTEAFF.

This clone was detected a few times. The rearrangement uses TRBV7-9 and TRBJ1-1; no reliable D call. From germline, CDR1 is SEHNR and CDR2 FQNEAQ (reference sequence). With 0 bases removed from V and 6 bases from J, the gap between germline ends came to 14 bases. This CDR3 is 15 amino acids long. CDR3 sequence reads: CASSLALLSRAEAFF. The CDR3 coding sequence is TGTGCCAGCAGCTTAGCGCTGTTGAGTAGGGCTGAAGCTTTCTTT.

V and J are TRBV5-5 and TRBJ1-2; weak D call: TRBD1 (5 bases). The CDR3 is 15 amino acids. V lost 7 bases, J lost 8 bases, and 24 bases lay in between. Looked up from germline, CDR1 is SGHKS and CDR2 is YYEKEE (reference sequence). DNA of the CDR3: TGTGCCAGCGGGGCCGGGACGGTATTAGTGATCGGCTACACCTTC. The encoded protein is CASGAGTVLVIGYTF.

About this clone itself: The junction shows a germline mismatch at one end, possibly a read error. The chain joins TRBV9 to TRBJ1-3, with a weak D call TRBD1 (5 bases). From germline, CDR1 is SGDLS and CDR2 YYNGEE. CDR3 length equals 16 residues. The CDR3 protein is CASSVATVRGGDTIYF. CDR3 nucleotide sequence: TGTGCCAGCAGCGTAGCGACAGTGCGAGGTGGAGACACCATATATTTT.

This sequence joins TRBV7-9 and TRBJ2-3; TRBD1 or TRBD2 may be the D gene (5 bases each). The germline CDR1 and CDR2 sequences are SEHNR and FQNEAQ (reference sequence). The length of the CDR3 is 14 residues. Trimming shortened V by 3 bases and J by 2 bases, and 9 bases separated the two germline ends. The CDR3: CASSFSGPTDTQYF. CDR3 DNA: TGTGCCAGCAGCTTTTCGGGGCCCACAGATACGCAGTATTTT.

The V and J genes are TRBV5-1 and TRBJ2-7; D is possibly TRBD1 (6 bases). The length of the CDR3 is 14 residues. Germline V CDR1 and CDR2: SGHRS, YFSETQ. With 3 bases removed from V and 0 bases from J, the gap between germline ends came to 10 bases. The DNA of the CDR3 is TGCGCCAGCAGCTGGACAGAAAGCTCCTACGAGCAGTACTTC. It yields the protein CASSWTESSYEQYF.

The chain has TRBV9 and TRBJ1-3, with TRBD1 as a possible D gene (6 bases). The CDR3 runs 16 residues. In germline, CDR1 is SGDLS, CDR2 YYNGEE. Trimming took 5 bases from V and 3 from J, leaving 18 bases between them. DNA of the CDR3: TGTGCCAGCAGTGAAACTGCCGGGGGCGGTGGAAACACCATATATTTT. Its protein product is CASSETAGGGGNTIYF.

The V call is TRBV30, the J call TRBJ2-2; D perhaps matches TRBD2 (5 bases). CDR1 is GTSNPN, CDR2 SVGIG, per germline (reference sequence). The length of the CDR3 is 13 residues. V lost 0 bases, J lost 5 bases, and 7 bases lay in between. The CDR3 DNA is TGTGCCTGGAGTGTACTAGAAACCGGGGAGCTGTTTTTT. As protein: CAWSVLETGELFF.

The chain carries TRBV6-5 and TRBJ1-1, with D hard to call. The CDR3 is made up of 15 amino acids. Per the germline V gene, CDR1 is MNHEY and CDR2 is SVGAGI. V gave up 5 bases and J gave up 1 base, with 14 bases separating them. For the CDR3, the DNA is TGTGCCAGCAGTCCTTCGTGGCAGACGAACACTGAAGCTTTCTTT. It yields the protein CASSPSWQTNTEAFF.

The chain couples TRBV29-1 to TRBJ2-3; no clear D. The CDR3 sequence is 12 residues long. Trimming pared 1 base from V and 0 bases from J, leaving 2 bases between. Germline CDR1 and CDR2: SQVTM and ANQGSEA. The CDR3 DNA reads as TGCAGCGTTGAAGTGAGCACAGATACGCAGTATTTT. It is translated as CSVEVSTDTQYF.

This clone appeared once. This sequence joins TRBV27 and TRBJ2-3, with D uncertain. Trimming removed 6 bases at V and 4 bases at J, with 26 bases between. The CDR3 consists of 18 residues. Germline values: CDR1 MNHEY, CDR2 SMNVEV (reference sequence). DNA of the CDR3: TGTGCCAGCAGCAACACTGCCCCACTCTATGGGCCCTCAGATACGCAGTATTTT. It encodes CASSNTAPLYGPSDTQYF.

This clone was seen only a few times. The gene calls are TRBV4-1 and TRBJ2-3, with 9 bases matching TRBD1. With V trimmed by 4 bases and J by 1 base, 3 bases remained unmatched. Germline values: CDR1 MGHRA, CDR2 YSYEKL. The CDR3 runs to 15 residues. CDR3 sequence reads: CASSLQGAGTDTQYF. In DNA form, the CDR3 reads TGCGCCAGCAGCCTACAGGGGGCTGGCACAGATACGCAGTATTTT.

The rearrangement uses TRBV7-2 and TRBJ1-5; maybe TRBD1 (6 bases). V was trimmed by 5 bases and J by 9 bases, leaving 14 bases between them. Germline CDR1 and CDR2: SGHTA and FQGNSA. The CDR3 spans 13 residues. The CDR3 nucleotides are TGTGCCAGCAGCGCCGAACAGGGAACGCCCCAGCATTTT. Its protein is CASSAEQGTPQHF.

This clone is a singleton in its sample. The CDR3 DNA sequence: TGTGCCAGTACCATACATGGACAGGTGAACACTGAAGCTTTCTTT. It yields the protein CASTIHGQVNTEAFF. This sequence joins TRBV19 and TRBJ1-1, with TRBD1 identical over 7 bases. V gave up 7 bases and J gave up 0 bases; unmatched junction bases: 8. The CDR3 is made up of 15 amino acids. From germline, CDR1 is LNHDA and CDR2 SQIVND (reference sequence).

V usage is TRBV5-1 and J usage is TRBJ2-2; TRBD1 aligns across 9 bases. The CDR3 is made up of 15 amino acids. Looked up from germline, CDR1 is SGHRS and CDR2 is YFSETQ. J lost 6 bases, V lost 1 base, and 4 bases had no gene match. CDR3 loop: CASSLIQGAAGELFF. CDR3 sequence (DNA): TGCGCCAGCAGCTTGATACAGGGGGCAGCCGGGGAGCTGTTTTTT.

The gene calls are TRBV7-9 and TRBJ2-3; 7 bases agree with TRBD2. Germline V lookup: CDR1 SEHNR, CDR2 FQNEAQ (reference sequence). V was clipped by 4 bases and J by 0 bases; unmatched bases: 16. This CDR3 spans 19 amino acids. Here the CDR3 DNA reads TGTGCCAGCAGCTCCCCCCCTGCGGGAGACCTCTCTAGCACAGATACGCAGTATTTT. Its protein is CASSSPPAGDLSSTDTQYF.

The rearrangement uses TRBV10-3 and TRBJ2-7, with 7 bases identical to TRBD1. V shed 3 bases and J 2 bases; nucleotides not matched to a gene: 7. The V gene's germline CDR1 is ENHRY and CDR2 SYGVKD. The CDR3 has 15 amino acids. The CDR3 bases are TGTGCCATCAGTGAATCCGGGACAGCAACCTACGAGCAGTACTTC. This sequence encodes CAISESGTATYEQYF.

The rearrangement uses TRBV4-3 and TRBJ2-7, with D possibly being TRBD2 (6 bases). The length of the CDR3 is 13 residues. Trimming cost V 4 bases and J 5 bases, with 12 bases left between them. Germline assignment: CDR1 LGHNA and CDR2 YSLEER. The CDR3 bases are TGCGCCAGCAGCCTAGTAAGGGAGGACGAGCAGTACTTC. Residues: CASSLVREDEQYF.

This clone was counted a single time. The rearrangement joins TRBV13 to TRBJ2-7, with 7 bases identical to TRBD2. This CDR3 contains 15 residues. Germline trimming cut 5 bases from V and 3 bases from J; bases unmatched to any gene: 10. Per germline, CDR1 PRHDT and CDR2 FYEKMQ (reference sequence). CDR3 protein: CASSPSSGGFYEQYF. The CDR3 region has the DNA TGTGCCAGCAGCCCTTCTAGCGGAGGGTTCTACGAGCAGTACTTC.

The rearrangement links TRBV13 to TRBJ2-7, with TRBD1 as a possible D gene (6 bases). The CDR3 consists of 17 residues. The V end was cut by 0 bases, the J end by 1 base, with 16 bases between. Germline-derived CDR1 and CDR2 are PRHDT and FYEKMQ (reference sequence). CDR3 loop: CASSLGLTGSKSYEQYF. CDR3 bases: TGTGCCAGCAGCTTAGGCCTAACAGGGTCGAAATCCTACGAGCAGTACTTC.

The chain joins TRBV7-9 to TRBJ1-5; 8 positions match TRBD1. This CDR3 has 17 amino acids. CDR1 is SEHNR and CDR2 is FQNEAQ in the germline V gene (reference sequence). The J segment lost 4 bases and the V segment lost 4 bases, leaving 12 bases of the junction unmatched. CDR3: CASSSDREGFRNQPQHF. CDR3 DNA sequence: TGTGCCAGCAGCTCGGACAGGGAAGGGTTTCGGAATCAGCCCCAGCATTTT.

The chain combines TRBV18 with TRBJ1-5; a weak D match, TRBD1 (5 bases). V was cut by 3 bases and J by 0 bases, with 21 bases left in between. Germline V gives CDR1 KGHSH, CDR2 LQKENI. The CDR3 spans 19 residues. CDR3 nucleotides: TGTGCCAGCTCACCTTTCGGGATCGGAGGGGCAAATAGCAATCAGCCCCAGCATTTT. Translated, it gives CASSPFGIGGANSNQPQHF. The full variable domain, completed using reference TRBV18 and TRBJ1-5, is NAGVMQNPRHLVRRRGQEARLRCSPMKGHSHVYWYRQLPEEGLKFMVYLQKENIIDESGMPKERFSAEFPKEGPSILRIQQVVRGDSAAYFCASSPFGIGGANSNQPQHFGDGTRLSIL.

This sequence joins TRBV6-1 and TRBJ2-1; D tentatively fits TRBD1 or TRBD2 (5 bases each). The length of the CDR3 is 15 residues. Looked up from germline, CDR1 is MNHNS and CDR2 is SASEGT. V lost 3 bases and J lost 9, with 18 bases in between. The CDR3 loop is CASSDGGRRGGEQFF. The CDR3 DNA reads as TGTGCCAGCAGTGATGGGGGACGACGTGGGGGTGAGCAGTTCTTC.

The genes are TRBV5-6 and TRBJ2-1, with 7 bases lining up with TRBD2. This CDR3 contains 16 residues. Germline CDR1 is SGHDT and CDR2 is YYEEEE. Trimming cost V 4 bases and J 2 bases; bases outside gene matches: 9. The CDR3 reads CASSAISGNPYNEQFF. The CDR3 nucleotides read TGTGCCAGCAGCGCCATCAGCGGGAATCCCTACAATGAGCAGTTCTTC.

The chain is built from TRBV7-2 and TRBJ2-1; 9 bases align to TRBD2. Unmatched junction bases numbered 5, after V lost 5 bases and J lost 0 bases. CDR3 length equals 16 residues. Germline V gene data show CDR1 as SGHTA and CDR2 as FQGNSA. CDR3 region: CASSRTSASSYNEQFF. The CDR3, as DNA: TGTGCCAGCAGCCGGACTAGCGCGAGCTCCTACAATGAGCAGTTCTTC. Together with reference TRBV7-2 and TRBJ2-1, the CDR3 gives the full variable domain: GAGVSQSPSNKVTEKGKDVELRCDPISGHTALYWYRQSLGQGLEFLIYFQGNSAPDKSGLPSDRFSAERTGGSVSTLTIQRTQQEDSAVYLCASSRTSASSYNEQFFGPGTRLTVL.

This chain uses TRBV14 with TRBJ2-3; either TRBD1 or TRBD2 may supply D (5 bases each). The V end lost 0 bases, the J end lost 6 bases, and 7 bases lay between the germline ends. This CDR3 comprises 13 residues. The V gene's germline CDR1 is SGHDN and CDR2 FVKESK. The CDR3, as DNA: TGTGCCAGCAGCCAAGAATGGGGGGATACGCAGTATTTT. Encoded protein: CASSQEWGDTQYF. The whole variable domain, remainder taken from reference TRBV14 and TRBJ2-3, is EAGVTQFPSHSVIEKGQTVTLRCDPISGHDNLYWYRRVMGKEIKFLLHFVKESKQDESGMPNNRFLAERTGGTYSTLKVQPAELEDSGVYFCASSQEWGDTQYFGPGTRLTVL.

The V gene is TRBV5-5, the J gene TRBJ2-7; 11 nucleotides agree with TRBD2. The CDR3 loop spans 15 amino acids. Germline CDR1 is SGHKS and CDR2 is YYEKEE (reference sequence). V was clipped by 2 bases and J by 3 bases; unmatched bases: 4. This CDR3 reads CASSFRLAGNYEQYF. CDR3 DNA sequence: TGTGCCAGCAGCTTCAGACTAGCGGGGAACTACGAGCAGTACTTC.